Listed below are T cell receptor beta chains from one sample, sequenced in a study of beta chain features in type 1 diabetes. Produced via immunoSEQ multiplex PCR; TCRdb's table is partial and in-frame only. Of about 650,000 clones in the sample, 9.5% to 15% were seen once. Sequencing used naive CD4+ T cells from blood. These TCRs come from a man aged 30 to 39 with type 1 diabetes. Both conserved end residues are trimmed from each CDR3. Each record gives: V gene, CDR3 length, clone size, CDR3 protein. Clone size is stated in some rows and not others, as once, few, many or a class when expanded.

>TRBV2|14|NA
ASRGPGQGGNEKLF
>TRBV7-2|11|few
ASSLAGAYGYT
>TRBV29-1|11|NA
SVETGLTNIQY
>TRBV29-1|12|few
SAGGGQGADTQY
>TRBV30|11|few
AWGGTGNQPQH
>TRBV30|13|NA
AWSVRDRDWNEQY
>TRBV11-3|12|NA
ASSLSDGTGELF
>TRBV7-2|14|few
ASSPLGGSGTGELF
>TRBV9|13|few
ASSPGQGDTGELF
>TRBV7-8|14|NA
ASSLDGSSYNSPLH
>TRBV19|13|NA
ASKEAGPMNTEAF
>TRBV2|12|NA
ASSEGNSGNTIY
>TRBV7-9|13|NA
ASSLAYRGTGELF
>TRBV28|10|few
ASQGEAYEQY
>TRBV29-1|12|NA
SVGSRTGASEQY
>TRBV18|12|few
ASSPEPGNTEAF
>TRBV18|13|few
ASSPGAGGLNEQF
>TRBV10-3|11|NA
AIRKQGNTEAF
>TRBV6-5|13|NA
ASSRRRDSRGGYT
>TRBV2|11|NA
ALRRGSGEKLF
>TRBV9|13|NA
ASSRPGSGANVLT
>TRBV15|13|NA
ATSRGDSGANVLT
>TRBV6-6|13|NA
ASSYRDIASYEQY
>TRBV7-3|13|NA
ASSSQGGGNSPLH
>TRBV7-9|10|few
ASTSTDYEQY
>TRBV7-2|10|few
ALQVITDTQY
>TRBV4-2|13|few
ASSQDPGAAYGYT
>TRBV18|12|few
ASSTGEGAQEAF
>TRBV7-6|12|NA
ASSQGTGNQPQH
>TRBV29-1|11|NA
SVEEGGAAGIR
>TRBV16|12|few
ASSQSPGRVRAF
>TRBV9|13|few
ASSVSGSYNSPLH
>TRBV2|12|few
ASSEGTRNSPLH
>TRBV13|13|NA
ASSSWRGNPDTQY
>TRBV11-3|11|NA
ASSSNYRGKLF
>TRBV7-6|11|NA
ASSHQDSYEQY
>TRBV18|12|few
ASSPPRDRVEAF
>TRBV27|17|few
ASSPRLFSGLSSGNTIY
>TRBV19|13|NA
ASSRTGSVTYGYT
>TRBV5-6|9|few
ASSWGETQY
>TRBV19|13|few
ASSIRSFPYNEQF
>TRBV4-1|16|NA
ASSHPRGANSMNTEAF
>TRBV11-2|12|few
ASSLDYPVGTQY
>TRBV7-9|12|NA
ASSLVGPVPGYT
>TRBV4-1|14|few
ASSQEGTGNQETQY
>TRBV2|12|few
ASRTGQGYSPLH
>TRBV19|12|few
ASGRGQENSPLH
>TRBV7-2|11|NA
ASSSRLAGEAF
>TRBV11-2|13|NA
ASSLTTGTEYGYT
>TRBV9|14|few
ASSGRTGDPSNTIY
>TRBV4-3|11|few
ASSPQPGNTIY
>TRBV10-3|11|few
AISEWDNYGYT